The 26 T cell receptor beta chains given below trace back to one sample, sequenced in a study of T cells in Graves' hyperthyroidism and ophthalmopathy. Regions amplified from RNA transcripts were the TCR beta CDR3 regions. Initially, a first-round RT-PCR of the TCR CDR3 employed the HTBI primer set. TCRdb called the multiplex PCR reads again in MiXCR, with one record for every CDR3 protein. Of 550,000 to 600,000 distinct CDR3 sequences in the sample, approximately 15% are singletons; the top ten hold about 7%. Input material: blood. These receptors were taken from a woman younger than 35 with Graves' ophthalmopathy.

This clonotype was seen a few times. The chain recombines TRBV9 with TRBJ2-7; the match to TRBD2 covers 12 bases. The CDR3 is made up of 15 amino acids. Germline CDR1 SGDLS, CDR2 YYNGEE. V shed 4 bases and J 5 bases; nucleotides not matched to a gene: 7. Here the CDR3 DNA reads TGTGCCAGCAGCCCCAGCTGGACTAGCGGGAACGAGCAGTACTTC. The encoded protein is CASSPSWTSGNEQYF.

This clonotype was counted many times. The chain carries TRBV7-9 and TRBJ2-5; 11 positions match TRBD1. The trim removed 4 bases at V and 5 bases at J, leaving 18 bases unmatched. The CDR3 is 19 residues long. Germline V lookup: CDR1 SEHNR, CDR2 FQNEAQ (reference sequence). The CDR3 region has the DNA TGTGCCAGCAGCTCTCCTTCACCCGGACAGGGGGCGGAGATTGAGACCCAGTACTTC. It translates to CASSSPSPGQGAEIETQYF.

This clonotype was counted ten times or more. The chain combines TRBV27 with TRBJ2-7; D assignment may be TRBD1 or TRBD2 (5 bases each). Trimming took 6 bases from V and 2 from J, leaving 11 bases between them. CDR3 size: 13 residues. Germline V gene sequence: CDR1 MNHEY, CDR2 SMNVEV (reference sequence). The CDR3 protein is CASSHGATYEQYF. The CDR3 DNA reads as TGTGCCAGCAGCCACGGGGCTACCTACGAGCAGTACTTC.

This clonotype has ten or more counts. The chain links TRBV12-5 to TRBJ2-3; no firm D call. There are 11 residues in the CDR3. CDR1 is LGHNT, CDR2 FRNRAP, per germline. Deletions cut 5 bases from V and 5 bases from J, with 5 bases between. CDR3 region: CASGTKDTQYF. The DNA for the CDR3 is TGTGCTAGTGGTACCAAAGATACGCAGTATTTT. Based on the CDR3 plus reference TRBV12-5 and TRBJ2-3, the full variable domain is DARVTQTPRHKVTEMGQEVTMRCQPILGHNTVFWYRQTMMQGLELLAYFRNRAPLDDSGMPKDRFSAEMPDATLATLKIQPSEPRDSAVYFCASGTKDTQYFGPGTRLTVL.

The J gene is TRBJ2-7, the V gene TRBV20-1; the match to TRBD1 covers 9 bases. The J call is doubtful: the DNA matches TRBJ2-1 better. The CDR3 runs 13 residues. Germline lookup yields CDR1 DFQATT and CDR2 SNEGSKA (reference sequence). This CDR3 is CSAPGTGSYEQFF. CDR3 nucleotides: TGCAGTGCTCCCGGGACAGGGTCCTACGAGCAGTTCTTC.

This clonotype was picked up many times. The CDR3 bases are TGCAGTGCACAGACAGGGGACTACACCGGGGAGCTGTTTTTT. Its translation: CSAQTGDYTGELFF. V is TRBV20-1 and J is TRBJ2-2; 8 bases are shared with TRBD1. Germline V CDR1 and CDR2: DFQATT, SNEGSKA (reference sequence). Losses at the gene ends were 6 bases for V and 3 bases for J; bases not matched to a gene: 6. This CDR3 is 14 amino acids long.

At least ten counts were recorded for this clonotype. This rearrangement joins TRBV5-1 to TRBJ2-7; D not resolved. Germline CDR1 and CDR2: SGHRS and YFSETQ. V was pared by 4 bases and J by 0 bases, with 8 bases between. The CDR3 is 13 residues long. The CDR3 bases are TGCGCCAGCAGCCGGCTCTTCTCCTACGAGCAGTACTTC. Translating gives CASSRLFSYEQYF.

The rearrangement links TRBV6-1 to TRBJ2-5, with D possibly being TRBD1 (6 bases). Germline CDR1 is MNHNS and CDR2 is SASEGT. V was pared by 6 bases and J by 5 bases, with 22 bases between. The CDR3 runs to 16 residues. In DNA form, the CDR3 reads TGTGCCAGCAGCAGTAACAGGGTGCCTATTGGGGAGACCCAGTACTTC. Its protein is CASSSNRVPIGETQYF.

In its sample, this clonotype was seen many times. The J gene is TRBJ1-5, the V gene TRBV12-3 or TRBV12-4; weak D call: TRBD1 (6 bases). There are 14 residues in the CDR3. Trimming took 4 bases from V and 5 from J, leaving 12 bases between them. CDR3 in amino acids: CASSSEGDYQPQHF. The CDR3 region has the DNA TGTGCCAGCAGTTCCGAGGGGGACTATCAGCCCCAGCATTTT.

The rearrangement links TRBV20-1 to TRBJ2-2, with 8 bases that match TRBD1. From germline, CDR1 is DFQATT and CDR2 SNEGSKA (reference sequence). V gave up 1 base and J gave up 7 bases; unmatched junction bases: 8. The CDR3 runs to 15 residues. The CDR3 loop is CSARANRQGRGELFF. The CDR3 region has the DNA TGCAGTGCTAGAGCTAACAGACAGGGGCGCGGGGAGCTGTTTTTT.

The chain is built from TRBV7-6 and TRBJ2-7; D is perhaps TRBD2 (6 bases). This CDR3 spans 15 amino acids. The V end was cut by 2 bases, the J end by 3 bases, with 14 bases between. Germline V gene lookup returns CDR1 SGHVS and CDR2 FNYEAQ. CDR3 coding DNA: TGTGCCAGCAGCTTATCGGCCGGGACTTACTACGAGCAGTACTTC. Translation gives CASSLSAGTYYEQYF.

Only a few counts were recorded for this clonotype. The rearrangement uses TRBV27 and TRBJ2-3; the match to TRBD1 covers 9 bases. Germline CDR1 and CDR2: MNHEY and SMNVEV (reference sequence). Trimming cost V 3 bases and J 4 bases; bases outside gene matches: 8. The CDR3 contains 16 residues. CDR3 in amino acids: CASSLTRTGAPDTQYF. CDR3 coding DNA: TGTGCCAGCAGTTTGACGCGGACAGGGGCGCCAGATACGCAGTATTTT.

This clonotype was observed many times. This CDR3 is CASSSGQGIISEQFF. The CDR3 nucleotides are TGCGCCAGCAGCTCTGGACAGGGTATAATCAGTGAGCAGTTCTTC. The chain uses TRBV5-1 and TRBJ2-1, with TRBD1 identical over 8 bases. From germline, CDR1 is SGHRS and CDR2 YFSETQ. V trimming: 3 bases; J trimming: 9 bases; junction bases outside the gene matches: 11. The CDR3 extends over 15 amino acids.

At least ten counts were recorded for this clonotype. The chain links TRBV24-1 to TRBJ2-1; no firm D call. The ends were cut back, 0 bases at V and 5 bases at J, with 13 bases in the middle. CDR1 and CDR2 from the germline V gene are KGHDR and SFDVKD. CDR3 length: 16 residues. DNA for the CDR3: TGTGCCACCAGTGATTTGAACCCCGCCCCCGACAATGAGCAGTTCTTC. It yields the protein CATSDLNPAPDNEQFF.

Concerning this clonotype: This may be a read error, as it is one base from a much larger clone. The gene calls are TRBV28 and TRBJ2-2; D possibly uses TRBD1 or TRBD2 (5 bases each). There are 15 residues in the CDR3. Germline CDR1 is MDHEN and CDR2 is SYDVKM. DNA of the CDR3: TGTGCCAGCACTATGCGGCAGGGTGGCACCGGGGAGCCGTTTTTT. Encoded protein: CASTMRQGGTGEPFF.

This clonotype was found many times. This rearrangement joins TRBV28 to TRBJ2-5; D might be TRBD1 (6 bases). V was cut by 6 bases and J by 2 bases, with 10 bases left in between. Germline V lookup: CDR1 MDHEN, CDR2 SYDVKM. The CDR3 is 13 amino acids. The CDR3 reads CASRTQGQETQYF. DNA of the CDR3: TGTGCCAGCAGGACACAGGGACAAGAGACCCAGTACTTC.

In this sample, this clonotype turned up many times. CDR3 DNA sequence: TGTGCCAGCAGCTTAACGGGGGGTCTAGTTGATGAGCAGTTCTTC. The encoded protein is CASSLTGGLVDEQFF. The gene calls are TRBV7-3 and TRBJ2-1; D possibly corresponds to TRBD2 (6 bases). The CDR3 sequence is 15 residues long. Germline V gene lookup returns CDR1 SGHTA and CDR2 FQGTGA. V shed 0 bases and J shed 8 bases, with 14 bases lying between them.

This clonotype appeared many times. The J gene is TRBJ2-1, the V gene TRBV5-1; the D gene is possibly TRBD2 (6 bases). The germline V gene has CDR1 SGHRS and CDR2 YFSETQ. The CDR3 spans 14 residues. The germline V and J ends were trimmed by 7 bases and 4 bases, with 15 bases remaining between them. The CDR3 DNA sequence: TGCGCCAGCTGTGAGGGGAGGACTTACAATGAGCAGTTCTTC. Encoded protein: CASCEGRTYNEQFF.

This clonotype was picked up many times. J is TRBJ2-2 and V is TRBV18; D gene uncertain. The germline V gene encodes CDR1 KGHSH and CDR2 LQKENI. The CDR3 is 15 amino acids. Trimming pared 0 bases from V and 2 bases from J, leaving 7 bases between. CDR3 region: CASSPPAFNTGELFF. CDR3 DNA: TGTGCCAGCTCACCACCGGCCTTCAACACCGGGGAGCTGTTTTTT.

The V call is TRBV29-1, the J call TRBJ2-3; 8 positions match TRBD1. Trimming removed 0 bases from V and 2 bases from J; junction bases left unmatched: 4. In germline, CDR1 is SQVTM, CDR2 ANQGSEA. This CDR3 is built from 15 residues. The CDR3: CSVEDGQGTTDTQYF. Written as DNA, the CDR3 is TGCAGCGTTGAAGATGGACAGGGAACCACAGATACGCAGTATTTT.

In this sample, this clonotype turned up a few times. The chain couples TRBV20-1 to TRBJ2-2; no definite D call. The V gene lost 6 bases and the J gene lost 4 bases, with 15 bases spanning the gap. CDR1 and CDR2 from the germline V gene are DFQATT and SNEGSKA (reference sequence). This CDR3 has 14 residues. CDR3 residues: CSAPGPSGTGELFF. CDR3 sequence (DNA): TGCAGTGCCCCCGGGCCCTCGGGCACCGGGGAGCTGTTTTTT.

The table lists this clonotype with a few counts. The chain uses TRBV2 and TRBJ1-5, with 9 positions matching TRBD1. The junction had 12 bases not matched to a gene; V was cut back by 2 bases and J by 7 bases. CDR1 SNHLY and CDR2 FYNNEI come from the germline V gene. The CDR3 contains 17 residues. The CDR3 bases are TGTGCCAGCAGTGAATGGGGGGTTGGGACAGGGAGGCAGCCCCAGCATTTT. Translation: CASSEWGVGTGRQPQHF.

This clonotype was recorded many times. The chain is built from TRBV24-1 and TRBJ1-1; D call uncertain. In germline, CDR1 is KGHDR, CDR2 SFDVKD. The germline V and J ends were trimmed by 6 bases and 7 bases, with 8 bases remaining between them. The CDR3 extends over 11 amino acids. The CDR3 DNA sequence: TGTGCCACCAGTTCTCCCAGTGAAGCTTTCTTT. It is translated as CATSSPSEAFF.

Many counts were recorded for this clonotype. The chain recombines TRBV7-9 with TRBJ2-6; the match to TRBD1 covers 10 bases. This CDR3 is built from 17 residues. V dropped 5 bases and J dropped 1; count of bases not matched to a gene: 5. From germline, CDR1 is SEHNR and CDR2 FQNEAQ (reference sequence). The CDR3 bases are TGTGCCAGCAGCCGAGGGACAGGGGTTTCTGGGGCCAACGTCCTGACTTTC. The encoded protein is CASSRGTGVSGANVLTF.

This clonotype was recorded many times. V usage is TRBV24-1 and J usage is TRBJ2-5; 8 positions agree with TRBD2. The CDR3 contains 15 residues. The V gene's germline CDR1 is KGHDR and CDR2 SFDVKD. J was trimmed by 5 bases and V by 4 bases; bases with no gene match: 8. The chain's CDR3 is CATSDGLAGGETQYF. In DNA form, the CDR3 reads TGTGCCACCAGTGACGGACTAGCCGGCGGGGAGACCCAGTACTTC.

This clonotype was found many times. The V call is TRBV7-2, the J call TRBJ1-2, with a possible D match to TRBD1 (5 bases). The CDR3 totals 13 residues. Germline loops: CDR1 SGHTA, CDR2 FQGNSA. Between the trimmed V and J ends, which lost 5 bases and 8 bases, there was a span of 15 bases. CDR3 coding DNA: TGTGCCAGCAGCCCGGGGACTTCGGAGGGCTACACCTTC. Translated: CASSPGTSEGYTF. The full variable domain, completed using reference TRBV7-2 and TRBJ1-2, is GAGVSQSPSNKVTEKGKDVELRCDPISGHTALYWYRQSLGQGLEFLIYFQGNSAPDKSGLPSDRFSAERTGGSVSTLTIQRTQQEDSAVYLCASSPGTSEGYTFGSGTRLTVV.